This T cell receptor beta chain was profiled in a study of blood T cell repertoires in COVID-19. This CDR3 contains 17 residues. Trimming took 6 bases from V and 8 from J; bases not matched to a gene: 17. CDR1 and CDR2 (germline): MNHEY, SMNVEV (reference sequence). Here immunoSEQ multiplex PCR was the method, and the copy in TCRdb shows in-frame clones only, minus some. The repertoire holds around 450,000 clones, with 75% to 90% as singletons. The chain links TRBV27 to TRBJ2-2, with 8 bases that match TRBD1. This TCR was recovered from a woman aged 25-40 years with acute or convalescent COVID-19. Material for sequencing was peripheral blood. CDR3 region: CASRTPKATGVFGELFF. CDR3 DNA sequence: TGTGCCAGCAGAACACCAAAGGCGACAGGGGTATTTGGGGAGCTGTTTTTT.